This entry is about one T cell receptor beta chain. In germline, CDR1 is LNHDA, CDR2 SQIVND (reference sequence). V shed 5 bases and J 10 bases; nucleotides not matched to a gene: 10. This CDR3 comprises 15 residues. This sample was taken from a study of T cell changes during pregnancy in multiple sclerosis. Repertoires were generated with immunoSEQ multiplex PCR, while TCRdb's copy carries only in-frame clones and drops some. The sample has about 38,000 clones; 80% to 95% are singletons. Sequencing was performed on CD8+ T cells from peripheral blood mononuclear cells, taken after pregnancy. This receptor was taken from a female donor with multiple sclerosis, enrolled in a pregnancy study. The J gene is TRBJ1-6, the V gene TRBV19, with 8 positions matching TRBD1. The CDR3 nucleotides read TGTGCCAGTAGTTTTAAAGCACAGGGGGTATCACCCCTCCACTTT. As protein: CASSFKAQGVSPLHF.